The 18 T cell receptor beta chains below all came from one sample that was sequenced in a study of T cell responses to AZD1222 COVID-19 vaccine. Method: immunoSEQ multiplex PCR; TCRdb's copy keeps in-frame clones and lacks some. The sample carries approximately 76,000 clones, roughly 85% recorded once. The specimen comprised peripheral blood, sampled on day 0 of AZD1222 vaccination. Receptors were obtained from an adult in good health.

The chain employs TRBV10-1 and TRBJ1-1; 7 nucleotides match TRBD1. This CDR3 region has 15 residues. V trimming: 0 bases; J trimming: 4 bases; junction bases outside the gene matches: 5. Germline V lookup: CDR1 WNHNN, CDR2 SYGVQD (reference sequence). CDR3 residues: CASSESRGGATEAFF. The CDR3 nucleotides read TGCGCCAGCAGTGAGTCCAGGGGGGGGGCCACTGAAGCTTTCTTT.

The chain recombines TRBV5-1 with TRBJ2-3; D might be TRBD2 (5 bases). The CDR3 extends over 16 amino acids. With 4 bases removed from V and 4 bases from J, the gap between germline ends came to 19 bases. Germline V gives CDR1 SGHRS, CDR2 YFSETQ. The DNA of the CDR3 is TGCGCCAGCAGCCGGACCCGCTGGAGGCCCCCAGATACGCAGTATTTT. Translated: CASSRTRWRPPDTQYF.

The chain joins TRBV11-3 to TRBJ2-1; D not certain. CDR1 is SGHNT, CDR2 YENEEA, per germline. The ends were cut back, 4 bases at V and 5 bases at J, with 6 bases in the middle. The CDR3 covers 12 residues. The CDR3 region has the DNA TGTGCCAGCAGCTCCAAGAACAATGAGCAGTTCTTC. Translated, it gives CASSSKNNEQFF. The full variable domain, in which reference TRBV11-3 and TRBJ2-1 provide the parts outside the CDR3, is EAGVVQSPRYKIIEKKQPVAFWCNPISGHNTLYWYLQNLGQGPELLIRYENEEAVDDSQLPKDRFSAERLKGVDSTLKIQPAELGDSAVYLCASSSKNNEQFFGPGTRLTVL.

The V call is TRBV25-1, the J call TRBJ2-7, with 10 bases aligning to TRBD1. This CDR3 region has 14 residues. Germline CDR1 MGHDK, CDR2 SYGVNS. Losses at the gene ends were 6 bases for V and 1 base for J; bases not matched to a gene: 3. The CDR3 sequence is CASRGGQGSYEQYF. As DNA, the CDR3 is TGTGCCAGCAGGGGGGGACAGGGGTCCTACGAGCAGTACTTC.

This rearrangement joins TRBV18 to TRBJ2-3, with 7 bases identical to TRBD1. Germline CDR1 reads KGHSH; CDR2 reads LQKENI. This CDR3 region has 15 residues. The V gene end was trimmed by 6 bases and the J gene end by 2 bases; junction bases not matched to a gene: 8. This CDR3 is CASSRQGMTTDTQYF. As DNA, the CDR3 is TGTGCCAGCTCCCGACAGGGAATGACCACAGATACGCAGTATTTT.

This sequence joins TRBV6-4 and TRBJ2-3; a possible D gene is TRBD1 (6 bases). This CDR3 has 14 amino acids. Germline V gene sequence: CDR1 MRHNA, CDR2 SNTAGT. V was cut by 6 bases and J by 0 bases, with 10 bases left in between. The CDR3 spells CASSPGHSTDTQYF. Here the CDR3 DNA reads TGTGCCAGCAGCCCGGGACATAGCACAGATACGCAGTATTTT.

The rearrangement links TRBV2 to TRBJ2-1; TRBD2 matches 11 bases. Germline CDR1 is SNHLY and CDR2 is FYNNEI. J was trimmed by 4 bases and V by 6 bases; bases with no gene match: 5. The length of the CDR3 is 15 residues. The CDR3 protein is CASSLTSGGYNEQFF. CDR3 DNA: TGTGCCAGCAGCCTAACTAGCGGGGGATACAATGAGCAGTTCTTC.

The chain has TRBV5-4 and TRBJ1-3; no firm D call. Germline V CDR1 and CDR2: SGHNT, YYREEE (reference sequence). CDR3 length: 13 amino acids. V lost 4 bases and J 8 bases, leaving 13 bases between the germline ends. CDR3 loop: CASSRSTGDTIYF. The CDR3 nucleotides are TGTGCCAGCAGCCGTAGCACGGGCGACACCATATATTTT. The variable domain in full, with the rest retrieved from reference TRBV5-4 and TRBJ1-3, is ETGVTQSPTHLIKTRGQQVTLRCSSQSGHNTVSWYQQALGQGPQFIFQYYREEENGRGNFPPRFSGLQFPNYSSELNVNALELDDSALYLCASSRSTGDTIYFGEGSWLTVV.

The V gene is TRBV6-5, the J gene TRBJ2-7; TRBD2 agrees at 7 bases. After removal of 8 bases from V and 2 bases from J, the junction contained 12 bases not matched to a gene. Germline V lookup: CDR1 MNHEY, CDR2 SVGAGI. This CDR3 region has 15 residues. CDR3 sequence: CASSPSWGRAYEQYF. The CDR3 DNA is TGTGCCAGCTCCCCGAGTTGGGGGAGGGCCTACGAGCAGTACTTC.

The CDR3 sequence is CASSIARRTPYNSPLHF. In DNA form, the CDR3 reads TGTGCCAGCAGTATTGCTCGGCGAACCCCCTATAATTCACCCCTCCACTTT. This rearrangement joins TRBV2 to TRBJ1-6; no clear D gene. The V end lost 5 bases, the J end lost 2 bases, and 16 bases lay between the germline ends. Germline lookup yields CDR1 SNHLY and CDR2 FYNNEI. The CDR3 consists of 17 residues. Supplemented by reference TRBV2 and TRBJ1-6, the full variable domain reads EPEVTQTPSHQVTQMGQEVILRCVPISNHLYFYWYRQILGQKVEFLVSFYNNEISEKSEIFDDQFSVERPDGSNFTLKIRSTKLEDSAMYFCASSIARRTPYNSPLHFGNGTRLTVT.

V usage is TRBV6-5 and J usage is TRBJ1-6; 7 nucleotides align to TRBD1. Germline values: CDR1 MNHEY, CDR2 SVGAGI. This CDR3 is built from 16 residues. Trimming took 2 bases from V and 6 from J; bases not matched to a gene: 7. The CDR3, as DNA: TGTGCCAGCAGTTACGGAACAGGGGTGGGTAATTCACCCCTCCACTTT. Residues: CASSYGTGVGNSPLHF.

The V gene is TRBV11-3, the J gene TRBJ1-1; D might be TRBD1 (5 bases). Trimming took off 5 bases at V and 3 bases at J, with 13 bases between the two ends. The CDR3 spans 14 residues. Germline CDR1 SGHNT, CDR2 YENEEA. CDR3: CASSPSQEYTEAFF. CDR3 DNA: TGTGCCAGCAGCCCCTCACAGGAGTACACTGAAGCTTTCTTT.

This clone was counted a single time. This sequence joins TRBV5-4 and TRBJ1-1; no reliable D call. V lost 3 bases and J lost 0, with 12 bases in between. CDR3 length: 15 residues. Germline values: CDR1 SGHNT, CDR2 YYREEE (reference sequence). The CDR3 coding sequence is TGTGCCAGCAGCTCCGGTGGTGACCTGAACACTGAAGCTTTCTTT. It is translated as CASSSGGDLNTEAFF.

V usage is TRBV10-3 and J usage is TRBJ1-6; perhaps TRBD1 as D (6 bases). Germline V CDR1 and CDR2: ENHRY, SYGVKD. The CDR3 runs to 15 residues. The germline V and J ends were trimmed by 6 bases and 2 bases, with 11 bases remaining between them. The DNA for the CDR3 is TGTGCCATCAGCGGACAGAACGCCTATAATTCACCCCTCCACTTT. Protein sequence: CAISGQNAYNSPLHF.

The CDR3 sequence is CASSPGTQAYEQYF. In DNA, the CDR3 is TGTGCCAGCAGTCCCGGGACACAGGCCTACGAGCAGTACTTC. The rearrangement uses TRBV4-2 and TRBJ2-7, with D possibly TRBD1 on 6 matching bases. The germline gives CDR1 LGHNA, CDR2 YNFKEQ. V dropped 6 bases and J dropped 2 bases, with 14 bases sitting between them. The CDR3 has 14 residues.

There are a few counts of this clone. This CDR3 reads CASSWEGSLNEKLFF. The CDR3 DNA reads TGCGCCAGCAGCTGGGAGGGCTCCCTGAATGAAAAACTGTTTTTT. V and J are TRBV5-1 and TRBJ1-4; D gene uncertain. The germline gives CDR1 SGHRS, CDR2 YFSETQ. This CDR3 region has 15 residues. The V end lost 3 bases, the J end lost 5 bases, and 14 bases lay between the germline ends. The full variable domain, completed using reference TRBV5-1 and TRBJ1-4, is KAGVTQTPRYLIKTRGQQVTLSCSPISGHRSVSWYQQTPGQGLQFLFEYFSETQRNKGNFPGRFSGRQFSNSRSEMNVSTLELGDSALYLCASSWEGSLNEKLFFGSGTQLSVL.

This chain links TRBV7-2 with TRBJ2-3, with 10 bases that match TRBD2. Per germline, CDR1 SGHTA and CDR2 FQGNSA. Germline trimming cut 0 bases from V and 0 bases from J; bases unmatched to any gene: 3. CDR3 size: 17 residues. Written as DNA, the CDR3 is TGTGCCAGCAGCTTAGCACCTAGCGGGAGTAGCACAGATACGCAGTATTTT. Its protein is CASSLAPSGSSTDTQYF.

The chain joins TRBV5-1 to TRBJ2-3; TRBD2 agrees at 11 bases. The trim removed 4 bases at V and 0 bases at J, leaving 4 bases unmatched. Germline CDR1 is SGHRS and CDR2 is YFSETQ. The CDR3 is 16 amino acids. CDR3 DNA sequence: TGCGCCAGCAGCGCTACTAGCGGGAGTAGCACAGATACGCAGTATTTT. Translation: CASSATSGSSTDTQYF.